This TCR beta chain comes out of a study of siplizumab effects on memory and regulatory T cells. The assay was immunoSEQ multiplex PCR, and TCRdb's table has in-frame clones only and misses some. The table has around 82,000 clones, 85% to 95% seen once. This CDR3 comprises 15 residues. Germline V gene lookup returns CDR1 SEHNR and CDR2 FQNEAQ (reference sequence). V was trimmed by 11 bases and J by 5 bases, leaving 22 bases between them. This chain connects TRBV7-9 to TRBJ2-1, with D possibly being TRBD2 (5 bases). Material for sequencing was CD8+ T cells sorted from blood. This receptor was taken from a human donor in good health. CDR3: CAEGDFARDNNEQFF. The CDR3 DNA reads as TGTGCCGAGGGTGATTTTGCAAGGGATAACAATGAGCAGTTCTTC.